These T cell receptor beta chains were read from a single sample in a study of identical twins. From the 5' RACE reads, TCRdb called clonotypes with MiXCR, one entry per CDR3 protein. This table has around 490,000 distinct CDR3 sequences, approximately 16% appearing once. A further study also used this sample, focusing on yellow fever vaccine responses in identical twins.

The specimen was CD4+ T cells sorted from blood. These receptors were collected from a woman aged 18-29 years in good health. CDR3s leave out the opening cysteine and the closing phenylalanine or tryptophan. D genes are given only for firm matches.

>TRBJ2-1|TRBV9|TRBD2
ASSPRTSSNEQF
>TRBJ1-1|TRBV5-5|NA
ASSPNIGFNTEAF
>TRBJ2-7|TRBV10-3|NA
AIGRVVDEQY
>TRBJ1-1|TRBV6-2/TRBV6-3|NA
ASSYFATEAF
>TRBJ2-5|TRBV4-1|NA
ASSQDRPGAETQY
>TRBJ2-5|TRBV12-3/TRBV12-4|TRBD1
ASTWTGGQETQY
>TRBJ2-1|TRBV28|TRBD1
ASNHRGFDNEQF
>TRBJ2-4|TRBV5-5|TRBD1
ASSLGGSGTANIQY
>TRBJ2-3|TRBV29-1|TRBD2
RGSGRGSTDTQY
>TRBJ1-2|TRBV29-1|TRBD1
SAEGQGEYGYT
>TRBJ2-1|TRBV5-5|NA
ASSLVRTHGDEQF
>TRBJ2-7|TRBV3-1|TRBD1
ASKQGGGTGGDEQY
>TRBJ2-1|TRBV5-1|TRBD2
ASSLATSGLYNEQF
>TRBJ2-3|TRBV5-1|NA
ASSLEVADYTDTQY
>TRBJ2-7|TRBV7-8|TRBD1
ASSYDRAYEQY
>TRBJ1-1|TRBV29-1|NA
SVGGFETNTEAF
>TRBJ2-3|TRBV6-6|NA
ASSYSDSPVETHLAQY
>TRBJ2-5|TRBV29-1|NA
SVRGRVVQETQY
>TRBJ2-6|TRBV10-3|TRBD1
AISGTGTGESGANVLT
>TRBJ2-7|TRBV3-1|NA
ASSRGTYFDPY
>TRBJ2-4|TRBV12-3/TRBV12-4|NA
ASSFRRDIQY
>TRBJ2-7|TRBV28|TRBD1
ASSPRQTGAYEQY
>TRBJ2-6|TRBV9|NA
ASSVRGASGANVLT
>TRBJ1-5|TRBV3-1|NA
ASSQGSREGQPQH
>TRBJ1-1|TRBV10-3|NA
AISGAGENTEAF
>TRBJ2-7|TRBV10-3|NA
AISEYIAEESYEQY
>TRBJ2-1|TRBV5-4|NA
ASSRERVTGYNEQF
>TRBJ2-1|TRBV29-1|NA
TLTLSGTHGEQF
>TRBJ2-3|TRBV5-1|NA
ASSLDQSDTQY
>TRBJ2-1|TRBV24-1|TRBD2
ATSGGTSGSLNSYNEQF
>TRBJ1-2|TRBV7-9|TRBD1
ASSWDSNYGYT
>TRBJ1-1|TRBV3-1|TRBD1
ASSHGTGSAEAF
>TRBJ1-5|TRBV28|NA
AIQGRYQPQH
>TRBJ2-3|TRBV4-1|TRBD2
ASSHSGDWKDTQY
>TRBJ2-1|TRBV28|TRBD2
ASSKGLAGYNEQF
>TRBJ2-2|TRBV6-5|NA
ASSSTYQVGTGELF
>TRBJ2-7|TRBV27|TRBD2
ASSSPQRGSYEQY
>TRBJ1-3|TRBV12-3/TRBV12-4|NA
ASSIVVSGNTIY
>TRBJ1-1|TRBV29-1|NA
SVEVGPEAF
>TRBJ2-5|TRBV11-1|NA
ASSLSGQKETQY
>TRBJ2-5|TRBV20-1|TRBD1
SARDVVQGAGETQY
>TRBJ2-4|TRBV28|TRBD1
ASSPSGTVNKNIQY
>TRBJ2-7|TRBV5-1|NA
ASSLALGGTYEQY
>TRBJ1-1|TRBV7-9|NA
ASSGTLETTEAF
>TRBJ2-2|TRBV4-2|TRBD1
ASSHTRGRGGGELF
>TRBJ1-4|TRBV4-1|NA
ASRPGIGDEKLF